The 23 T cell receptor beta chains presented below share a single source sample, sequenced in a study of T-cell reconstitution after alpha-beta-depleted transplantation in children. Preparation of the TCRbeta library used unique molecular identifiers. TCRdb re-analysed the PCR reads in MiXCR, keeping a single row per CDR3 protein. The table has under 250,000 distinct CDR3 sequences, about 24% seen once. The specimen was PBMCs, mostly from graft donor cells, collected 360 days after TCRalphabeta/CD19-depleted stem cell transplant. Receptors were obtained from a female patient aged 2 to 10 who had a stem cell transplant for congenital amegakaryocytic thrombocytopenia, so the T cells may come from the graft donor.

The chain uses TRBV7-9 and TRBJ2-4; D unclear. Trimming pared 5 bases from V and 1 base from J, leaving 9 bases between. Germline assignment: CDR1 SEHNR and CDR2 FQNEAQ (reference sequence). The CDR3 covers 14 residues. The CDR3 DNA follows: TGTGCCAGCAGCCCTCGGCCGGCCAAAAACATTCAGTACTTC. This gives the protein CASSPRPAKNIQYF.

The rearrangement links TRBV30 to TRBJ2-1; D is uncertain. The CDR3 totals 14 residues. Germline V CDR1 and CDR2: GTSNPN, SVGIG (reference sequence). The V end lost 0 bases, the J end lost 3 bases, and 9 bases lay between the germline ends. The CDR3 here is CAWSVGKGYNEQFF. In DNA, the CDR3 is TGTGCCTGGAGTGTGGGGAAGGGCTACAATGAGCAGTTCTTC.

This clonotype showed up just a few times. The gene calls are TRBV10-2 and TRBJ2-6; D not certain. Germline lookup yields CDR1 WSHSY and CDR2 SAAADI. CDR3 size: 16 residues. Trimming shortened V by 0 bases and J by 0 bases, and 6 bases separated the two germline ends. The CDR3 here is CASSESGRSGANVLTF. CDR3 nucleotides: TGCGCCAGCAGTGAGTCCGGGCGCTCTGGGGCCAACGTCCTGACTTTC.

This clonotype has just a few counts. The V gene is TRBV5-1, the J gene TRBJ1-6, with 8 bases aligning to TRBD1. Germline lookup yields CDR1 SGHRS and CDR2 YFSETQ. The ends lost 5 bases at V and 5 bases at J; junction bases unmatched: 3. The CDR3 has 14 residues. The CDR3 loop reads CASRMDRDNSPLHF. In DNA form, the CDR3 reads TGCGCCAGCAGGATGGACAGGGATAATTCACCCCTCCACTTT.

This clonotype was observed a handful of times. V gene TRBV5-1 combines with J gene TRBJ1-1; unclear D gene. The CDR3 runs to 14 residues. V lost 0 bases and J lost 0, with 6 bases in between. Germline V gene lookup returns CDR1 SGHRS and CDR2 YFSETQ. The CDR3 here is CASSLDSMNTEAFF. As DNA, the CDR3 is TGCGCCAGCAGCTTGGACAGCATGAACACTGAAGCTTTCTTT. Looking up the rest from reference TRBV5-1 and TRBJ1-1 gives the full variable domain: KAGVTQTPRYLIKTRGQQVTLSCSPISGHRSVSWYQQTPGQGLQFLFEYFSETQRNKGNFPGRFSGRQFSNSRSEMNVSTLELGDSALYLCASSLDSMNTEAFFGQGTRLTVV.

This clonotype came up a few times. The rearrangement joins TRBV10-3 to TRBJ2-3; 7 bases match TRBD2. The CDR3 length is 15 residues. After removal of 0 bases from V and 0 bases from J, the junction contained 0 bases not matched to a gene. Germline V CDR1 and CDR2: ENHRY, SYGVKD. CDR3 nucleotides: TGTGCCATCAGTGAGTCGGGAGGGAGCACAGATACGCAGTATTTT. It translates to CAISESGGSTDTQYF.

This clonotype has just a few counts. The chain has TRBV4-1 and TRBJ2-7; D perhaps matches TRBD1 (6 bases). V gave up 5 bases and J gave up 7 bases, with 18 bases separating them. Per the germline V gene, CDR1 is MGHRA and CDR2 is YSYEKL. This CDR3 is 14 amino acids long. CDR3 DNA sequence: TGCGCCAGCAGCTACCGGGACACCCGAGGGGAGCAGTACTTC. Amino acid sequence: CASSYRDTRGEQYF.

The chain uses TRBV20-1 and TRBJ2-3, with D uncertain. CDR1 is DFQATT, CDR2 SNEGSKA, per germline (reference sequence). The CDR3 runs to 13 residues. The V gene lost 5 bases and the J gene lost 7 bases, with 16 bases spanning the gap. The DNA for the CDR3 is TGCAGTGCTCTCCGTAGGCGGCGTAATACGCAGTATTTT. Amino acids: CSALRRRRNTQYF.

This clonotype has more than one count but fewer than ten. DNA for the CDR3: TGTGCCAGCATACCCGGACGGGGAGGAAACATTCAGTACTTC. Protein product: CASIPGRGGNIQYF. The rearrangement uses TRBV13 and TRBJ2-4, with D perhaps TRBD2 (6 bases). CDR1 and CDR2 (germline): PRHDT, FYEKMQ (reference sequence). Trimming removed 7 bases at V and 6 bases at J, with 16 bases between. This CDR3 contains 14 residues.

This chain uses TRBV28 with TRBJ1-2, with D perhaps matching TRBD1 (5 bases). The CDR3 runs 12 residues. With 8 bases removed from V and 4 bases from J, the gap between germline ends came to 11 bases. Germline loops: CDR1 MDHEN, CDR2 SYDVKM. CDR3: CASETRAYGYTF. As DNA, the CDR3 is TGTGCCAGCGAGACCAGGGCCTATGGCTACACCTTC.

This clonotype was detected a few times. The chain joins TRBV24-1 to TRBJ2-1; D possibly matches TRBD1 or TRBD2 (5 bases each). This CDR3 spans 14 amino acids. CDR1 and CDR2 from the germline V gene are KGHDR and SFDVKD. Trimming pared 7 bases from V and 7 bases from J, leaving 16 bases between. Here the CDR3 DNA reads TGTGCCACCAGATCCGGGACGGAGAGTAATGAGCAGTTCTTC. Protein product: CATRSGTESNEQFF.

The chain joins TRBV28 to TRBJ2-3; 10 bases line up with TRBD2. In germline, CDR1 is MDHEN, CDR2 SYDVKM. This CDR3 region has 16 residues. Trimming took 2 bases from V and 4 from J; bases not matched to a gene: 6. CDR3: CASSLLPSGSSDTQYF. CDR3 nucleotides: TGTGCCAGCAGTTTACTCCCTAGCGGGAGTTCAGATACGCAGTATTTT.

CDR3 nucleotides: TGTGTCGCTCTCCCCGGGACAGGGTTGGACACTGAAGCTTTCTTT. Translating gives CVALPGTGLDTEAFF. The V gene is TRBV10-3, the J gene TRBJ1-1, with 9 bases aligning to TRBD1. Germline V gene lookup returns CDR1 ENHRY and CDR2 SYGVKD. The CDR3 runs to 15 residues.

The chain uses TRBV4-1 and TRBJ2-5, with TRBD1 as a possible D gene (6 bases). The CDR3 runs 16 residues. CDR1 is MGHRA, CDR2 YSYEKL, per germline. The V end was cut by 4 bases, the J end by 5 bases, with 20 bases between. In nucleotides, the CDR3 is TGCGCCAGCAGCCCGTTGGGACACTCCCTAGGGGAGACCCAGTACTTC. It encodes CASSPLGHSLGETQYF.

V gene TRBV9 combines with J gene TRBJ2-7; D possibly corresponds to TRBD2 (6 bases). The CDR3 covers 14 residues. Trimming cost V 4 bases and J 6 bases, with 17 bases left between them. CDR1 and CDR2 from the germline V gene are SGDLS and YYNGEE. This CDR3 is CASSSQTSFSEQYF. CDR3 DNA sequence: TGTGCCAGCAGCTCCCAGACTAGTTTTTCCGAGCAGTACTTC. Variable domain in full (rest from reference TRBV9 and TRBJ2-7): DSGVTQTPKHLITATGQRVTLRCSPRSGDLSVYWYQQSLDQGLQFLIQYYNGEERAKGNILERFSAQQFPDLHSELNLSSLELGDSALYFCASSSQTSFSEQYFGPGTRLTVT.

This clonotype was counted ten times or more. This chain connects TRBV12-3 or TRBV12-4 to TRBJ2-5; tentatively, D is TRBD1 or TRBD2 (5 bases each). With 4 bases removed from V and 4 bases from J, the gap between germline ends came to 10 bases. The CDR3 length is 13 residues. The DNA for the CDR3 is TGTGCCAGCAGTTCCGGGGCTCCAGAGACCCAGTACTTC. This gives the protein CASSSGAPETQYF.

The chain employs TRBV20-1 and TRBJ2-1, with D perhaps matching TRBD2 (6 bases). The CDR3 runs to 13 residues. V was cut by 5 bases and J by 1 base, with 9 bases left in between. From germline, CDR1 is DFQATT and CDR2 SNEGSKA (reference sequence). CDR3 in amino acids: CSAPSVSYNEQFF. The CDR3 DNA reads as TGCAGTGCTCCTAGCGTTTCCTACAATGAGCAGTTCTTC.

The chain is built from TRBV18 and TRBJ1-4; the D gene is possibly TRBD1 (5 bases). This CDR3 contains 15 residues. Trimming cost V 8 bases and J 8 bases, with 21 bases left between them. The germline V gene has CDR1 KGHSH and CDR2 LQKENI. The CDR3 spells CASGERGPREEKLFF. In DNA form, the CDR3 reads TGTGCCAGCGGGGAACGGGGACCGCGAGAAGAAAAACTGTTTTTT.

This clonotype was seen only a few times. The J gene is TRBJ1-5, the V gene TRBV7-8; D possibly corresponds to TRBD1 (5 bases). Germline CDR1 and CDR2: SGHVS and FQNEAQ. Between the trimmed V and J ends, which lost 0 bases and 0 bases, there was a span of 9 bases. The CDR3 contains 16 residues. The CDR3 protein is CASSLAGAFSNQPQHF. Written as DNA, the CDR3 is TGTGCCAGCAGCTTAGCAGGGGCCTTTAGCAATCAGCCCCAGCATTTT.

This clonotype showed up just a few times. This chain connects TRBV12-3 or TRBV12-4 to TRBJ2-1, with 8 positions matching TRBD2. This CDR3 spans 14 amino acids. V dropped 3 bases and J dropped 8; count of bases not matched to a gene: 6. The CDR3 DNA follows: TGTGCCAGCAGTTTGTTCCAGCGGGAGCATGAGCAGTTCTTC. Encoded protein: CASSLFQREHEQFF.

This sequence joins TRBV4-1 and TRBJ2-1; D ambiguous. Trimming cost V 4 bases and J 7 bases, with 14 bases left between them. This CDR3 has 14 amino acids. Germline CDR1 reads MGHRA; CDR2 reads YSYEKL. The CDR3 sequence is CASSPTAPDNEQFF. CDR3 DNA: TGCGCCAGCAGCCCCACTGCGCCGGATAATGAGCAGTTCTTC.

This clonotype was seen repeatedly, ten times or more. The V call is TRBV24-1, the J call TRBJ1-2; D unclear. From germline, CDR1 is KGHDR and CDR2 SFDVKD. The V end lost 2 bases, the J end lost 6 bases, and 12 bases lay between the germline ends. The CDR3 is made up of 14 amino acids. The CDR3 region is CATSDSRAGNGYTF. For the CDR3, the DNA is TGTGCCACCAGTGATTCCCGGGCCGGGAATGGCTACACCTTC.

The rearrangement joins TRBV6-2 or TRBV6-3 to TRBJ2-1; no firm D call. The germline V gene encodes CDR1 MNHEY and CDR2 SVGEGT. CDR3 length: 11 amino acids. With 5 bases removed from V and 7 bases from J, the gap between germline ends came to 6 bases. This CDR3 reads CASSDRNEQFF. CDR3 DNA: TGTGCCAGCAGTGACCGGAATGAGCAGTTCTTC.